This T cell receptor (beta chain) was captured by sequencing in a study of cytomegalovirus exposure and HLA in healthy donors. Study-level information: The same platform used for the 666 first-cohort repertoires was also used for the 130 or so validation repertoires, as a later analysis reported.

With V trimmed by 2 bases and J by 6 bases, 1 base remained unmatched. The CDR3 length is 12 residues. The germline V gene encodes CDR1 MDHEN and CDR2 SYDVKM. Details on this clone: Its antigen is currently unknown.

Study outcomes and limitations: Later, an analysis found that TCR clusters from the first cohort tended to co-occur in the 120 validation repertoires. The investigators catalogued some 150 TCR beta chains as cytomegalovirus-associated.

Using immunoSEQ multiplex PCR, the repertoire was profiled, and TCRdb retains in-frame clones only, with some absent. The sample consists of roughly 230,000 clones, about 90% of them appearing once. Sequencing was carried out using PBMCs. This TCR derives from a woman aged 30 to 39 in good health and CMV-seronegative. This sequence joins TRBV28 and TRBJ2-7, with 7 nucleotides matching TRBD2. CDR3 sequence (DNA): TGTGCCAGCAGTTTAGGGACTACCGAGCAGTACTTC. It codes for CASSLGTTEQYF.